The 27 T cell receptor beta chains in this list originate from one sample, sequenced in a study of T cells after yellow fever vaccination. TCRdb re-called the 5' RACE reads through MiXCR, storing one row per CDR3 protein. The data hold a few hundred thousand distinct CDR3 sequences, with around 8.1% observed a single time. The sequenced sample was PBMCs, obtained approximately 40 days after the first yellow fever vaccination. These receptors came from a man between 18 and 29 years old who received the YFV17D yellow fever vaccine.

This clonotype was seen only a few times. The chain recombines TRBV5-1 with TRBJ2-2; 7 bases fit TRBD1. After removal of 0 bases from V and 6 bases from J, the junction contained 5 bases not matched to a gene. Germline CDR1 is SGHRS and CDR2 is YFSETQ. The CDR3 is made up of 15 amino acids. CDR3 in amino acids: CASSLVYRGSGELFF. As DNA, the CDR3 is TGCGCCAGCAGCTTGGTATACAGGGGATCCGGGGAGCTGTTTTTT.

This clonotype was counted between two and nine times. The chain combines TRBV5-4 with TRBJ2-3; 14 bases map to TRBD2. Germline V gene lookup returns CDR1 SGHNT and CDR2 YYREEE (reference sequence). The CDR3 consists of 20 residues. Unmatched junction bases numbered 14, after V lost 3 bases and J lost 2 bases. The CDR3 here is CASSSPPGTSGGSPTDTQYF. The CDR3 DNA follows: TGTGCCAGCAGCTCACCCCCCGGGACTAGCGGGGGTTCACCCACAGATACGCAGTATTTT.

This clonotype was counted only a few times. V is TRBV10-3 and J is TRBJ2-3; the D call may be TRBD1 or TRBD2 (6 bases each). V gave up 4 bases and J gave up 4 bases, with 12 bases separating them. Germline V gene sequence: CDR1 ENHRY, CDR2 SYGVKD. The CDR3 extends over 14 amino acids. This CDR3 is CAISVGGEADTQYF. Here the CDR3 DNA reads TGTGCCATCAGTGTGGGGGGCGAGGCAGATACGCAGTATTTT.

This clonotype was seen a handful of times. This rearrangement joins TRBV7-2 to TRBJ2-7; D call uncertain. Germline V gene sequence: CDR1 SGHTA, CDR2 FQGNSA. The CDR3 runs 11 residues. V shed 7 bases and J shed 8 bases, with 12 bases lying between them. DNA for the CDR3: TGTGCCAGCACCCCTGGTCCCAAGCAGTACGTC. It is translated as CASTPGPKQYV.

CDR3 in DNA: TGTGCCAGCAGCTCTCAGGGGGTCCCGAACAATGAGCAGTTCTTC. Translation: CASSSQGVPNNEQFF. V gene TRBV7-3 combines with J gene TRBJ2-1; 7 nucleotides align to TRBD1. Germline trimming cut 4 bases from V and 5 bases from J; bases unmatched to any gene: 8. Germline V gene data show CDR1 as SGHTA and CDR2 as FQGTGA. The CDR3 is 15 amino acids.

This clonotype was seen many times. The rearrangement uses TRBV5-1 and TRBJ2-7, with a tentative D call TRBD1 (6 bases). Germline V CDR1 and CDR2: SGHRS, YFSETQ. Deletions cut 5 bases from V and 0 bases from J, with 15 bases between. CDR3 length: 15 residues. In nucleotides, the CDR3 is TGCGCCAGCAGTTCAGGGGCCGTGGGCTCCTACGAGCAGTACGTC. It is translated as CASSSGAVGSYEQYV.

This clonotype was observed a handful of times. V is TRBV18 and J is TRBJ2-1; 9 nucleotides match TRBD1. With 4 bases clipped from V and 5 bases from J, the junction kept 6 bases outside the gene matches. The germline gives CDR1 KGHSH, CDR2 LQKENI. The CDR3 has 15 amino acids. CDR3 coding DNA: TGTGCCAGCTCACTCGGGACAGGGAGAGACAATGAGCAGTTCTTC. Translated, it gives CASSLGTGRDNEQFF. The entire variable domain, with the rest obtained from reference TRBV18 and TRBJ2-1, is as follows: NAGVMQNPRHLVRRRGQEARLRCSPMKGHSHVYWYRQLPEEGLKFMVYLQKENIIDESGMPKERFSAEFPKEGPSILRIQQVVRGDSAAYFCASSLGTGRDNEQFFGPGTRLTVL.

This clonotype showed up many times. The chain employs TRBV11-2 and TRBJ1-2, with 7 nucleotides matching TRBD1. The germline V gene encodes CDR1 SGHAT and CDR2 FQNNGV. Losses at the gene ends were 5 bases for V and 5 bases for J; bases not matched to a gene: 8. This CDR3 contains 14 residues. In DNA, the CDR3 is TGTGCCAGCAGCCCCCTCGGACAGGAGTATGGCTACACCTTC. It is translated as CASSPLGQEYGYTF. Based on the CDR3 plus reference TRBV11-2 and TRBJ1-2, the full variable domain is EAGVAQSPRYKIIEKRQSVAFWCNPISGHATLYWYQQILGQGPKLLIQFQNNGVVDDSQLPKDRFSAERLKGVDSTLKIQPAKLEDSAVYLCASSPLGQEYGYTFGSGTRLTVV.

The chain employs TRBV5-5 and TRBJ1-5; D is ambiguous. Looked up from germline, CDR1 is SGHKS and CDR2 is YYEKEE (reference sequence). V lost 6 bases and J 6 bases, leaving 16 bases between the germline ends. This CDR3 has 14 amino acids. For the CDR3, the DNA is TGTGCCAGCACACCTGCGGACCCCACTCAGCCCCAGCATTTT. Its protein is CASTPADPTQPQHF.

V and J are TRBV6-5 and TRBJ1-2; D uncertain. V was pared by 2 bases and J by 2 bases, with 12 bases between. This CDR3 spans 15 amino acids. From germline, CDR1 is MNHEY and CDR2 SVGAGI. The CDR3 DNA is TGTGCCAGCAGTTACCTGTCGTTCGGAAACTATGGCTACACCTTC. This sequence encodes CASSYLSFGNYGYTF.

The gene calls are TRBV14 and TRBJ1-6; D unresolved. The germline V gene has CDR1 SGHDN and CDR2 FVKESK. V lost 2 bases to trimming and J lost 6 bases, with 8 bases between them. The CDR3 consists of 14 residues. CDR3 sequence reads: CASSQFAGNSPLHF. The CDR3, as DNA: TGTGCCAGCAGCCAATTTGCCGGTAATTCACCCCTCCACTTT.

This clonotype was detected a few times. The J gene is TRBJ2-1, the V gene TRBV14; 7 bases are shared with TRBD1. Trimming took 2 bases from V and 3 from J; bases not matched to a gene: 7. Germline V gene sequence: CDR1 SGHDN, CDR2 FVKESK. The CDR3 consists of 16 residues. CDR3 coding DNA: TGTGCCAGCAGCCAACCGGGACAGCTCCTCTACAATGAGCAGTTCTTC. Translated, it gives CASSQPGQLLYNEQFF.

V usage is TRBV5-1 and J usage is TRBJ2-1; 11 nucleotides line up with TRBD1. Per germline, CDR1 SGHRS and CDR2 YFSETQ. J lost 6 bases, V lost 4 bases, and 3 bases had no gene match. There are 14 residues in the CDR3. DNA for the CDR3: TGCGCCAGCAGCCCGGGACAGGGGGTCAATGAGCAGTTCTTC. Its translation is CASSPGQGVNEQFF. The whole variable domain, remainder taken from reference TRBV5-1 and TRBJ2-1, is KAGVTQTPRYLIKTRGQQVTLSCSPISGHRSVSWYQQTPGQGLQFLFEYFSETQRNKGNFPGRFSGRQFSNSRSEMNVSTLELGDSALYLCASSPGQGVNEQFFGPGTRLTVL.

This clonotype was picked up a small number of times. The chain couples TRBV29-1 to TRBJ1-2; unclear D gene. The CDR3 is 12 residues long. From germline, CDR1 is SQVTM and CDR2 ANQGSEA. V was pared by 5 bases and J by 6 bases, with 13 bases between. CDR3: CSVFRQSHGYTF. CDR3 coding DNA: TGCAGCGTTTTTCGGCAAAGTCATGGCTACACCTTC. Filled out from reference TRBV29-1 and TRBJ1-2, the complete variable domain reads SAVISQKPSRDICQRGTSLTIQCQVDSQVTMMFWYRQQPGQSLTLIATANQGSEATYESGFVIDKFPISRPNLTFSTLTVSNMSPEDSSIYLCSVFRQSHGYTFGSGTRLTVV.

The gene calls are TRBV5-1 and TRBJ1-2; weak D call: TRBD1 (5 bases). This CDR3 contains 14 residues. Germline-derived CDR1 and CDR2 are SGHRS and YFSETQ. V lost 0 bases and J lost 3, with 9 bases in between. The CDR3 sequence is CASSLEVGDYGYTF. CDR3 coding DNA: TGCGCCAGCAGCTTGGAGGTAGGGGACTATGGCTACACCTTC.

J is TRBJ2-1 and V is TRBV4-2; D not certain. Germline V gene data show CDR1 as LGHNA and CDR2 as YNFKEQ. The CDR3 has 12 amino acids. V was shortened by 1 base and J by 10 bases, with 8 bases between the two germline ends. DNA for the CDR3: TGTGCCAGCAGCCAAGGAGCTTACGAGCAGTTCTTC. Translation gives CASSQGAYEQFF.

This clonotype turned up a few times. The chain is built from TRBV19 and TRBJ1-1, with no clear D. This CDR3 is built from 15 residues. Between the trimmed V and J ends, which lost 2 bases and 1 base, there was a span of 11 bases. CDR1 and CDR2 from the germline V gene are LNHDA and SQIVND (reference sequence). The CDR3 DNA reads as TGTGCCAGTAGTATAAGGGAGGCGAGGAACACTGAAGCTTTCTTT. Its protein product is CASSIREARNTEAFF.

The genes are TRBV11-1 and TRBJ2-7; TRBD2 matches at 7 bases. CDR1 and CDR2 from the germline V gene are SGHAT and FQDESV (reference sequence). There are 18 residues in the CDR3. The V gene end was trimmed by 3 bases and the J gene end by 1 base; junction bases not matched to a gene: 15. Written as DNA, the CDR3 is TGTGCCAGCAGCTTCGCGGCCGGAGCTTGGGGGGGATCCTACGAGCAGTACTTC. Protein product: CASSFAAGAWGGSYEQYF.

The V and J genes are TRBV7-8 and TRBJ1-2, with D maybe TRBD1 (6 bases). Deletions cut 1 base from V and 4 bases from J, with 10 bases between. The V gene's germline CDR1 is SGHVS and CDR2 FQNEAQ. This CDR3 has 14 residues. CDR3 loop: CASSLEGDLYGYTF. The CDR3 region has the DNA TGTGCCAGCAGCTTAGAGGGGGACCTCTATGGCTACACCTTC.

To note about this clonotype: This may be a read error, as it is one base from a much larger clone. The chain is built from TRBV11-3 and TRBJ2-5, with 9 bases matching TRBD1. V gave up 5 bases and J gave up 5 bases; unmatched junction bases: 6. The CDR3 is 14 amino acids. The V gene's germline CDR1 is SGHNT and CDR2 YENEEA. The chain's CDR3 is CASSRDREVETQYF. Written as DNA, the CDR3 is TGTGCCAGCAGCCGGGACAGGGAAGTGGAGACCCAGTACTTC.

This clonotype was observed a handful of times. J is TRBJ2-1 and V is TRBV29-1, with TRBD1 matching 7 bases. The germline CDR1 and CDR2 sequences are SQVTM and ANQGSEA. This CDR3 spans 15 amino acids. V trimming: 5 bases; J trimming: 5 bases; junction bases outside the gene matches: 12. CDR3 DNA sequence: TGCAGCGTTCTCTGGGGACAGCCTGAGAACAATGAGCAGTTCTTC. It is translated as CSVLWGQPENNEQFF.

This clonotype was counted ten times or more. The chain is built from TRBV5-1 and TRBJ2-7, with D possibly being TRBD1 or TRBD2 (6 bases each). Trimming shortened V by 7 bases and J by 0 bases, and 17 bases separated the two germline ends. The germline CDR1 and CDR2 sequences are SGHRS and YFSETQ. The CDR3 contains 15 residues. In nucleotides, the CDR3 is TGCGCCAGCCGTCCCGGAGGGACAAGCTCCTACGAGCAGTACTTC. Translating it yields CASRPGGTSSYEQYF. The variable domain in full, with the rest retrieved from reference TRBV5-1 and TRBJ2-7, is KAGVTQTPRYLIKTRGQQVTLSCSPISGHRSVSWYQQTPGQGLQFLFEYFSETQRNKGNFPGRFSGRQFSNSRSEMNVSTLELGDSALYLCASRPGGTSSYEQYFGPGTRLTVT.

There are a few counts of this clonotype. The rearrangement links TRBV27 to TRBJ1-4, with TRBD1 matching 7 bases. CDR3 length: 15 amino acids. Germline V lookup: CDR1 MNHEY, CDR2 SMNVEV (reference sequence). V trimming: 5 bases; J trimming: 3 bases; junction bases outside the gene matches: 6. This CDR3 reads CASSPTTGSNEKLFF. As DNA, the CDR3 is TGTGCCAGCAGTCCTACGACAGGGTCTAATGAAAAACTGTTTTTT.

In this sample, this clonotype turned up many times. The V gene is TRBV20-1, the J gene TRBJ2-3; D gene ambiguous. CDR1 and CDR2 from the germline V gene are DFQATT and SNEGSKA (reference sequence). The CDR3 sequence is 12 residues long. Trimming shortened V by 3 bases and J by 6 bases, and 10 bases separated the two germline ends. The CDR3 DNA is TGCAGTGCTAGTTCGGGCTCCGATACGCAGTATTTT. Translating gives CSASSGSDTQYF.

This clonotype came up many times. The rearrangement joins TRBV5-1 to TRBJ2-1; 9 nucleotides agree with TRBD1. The junction had 10 bases not matched to a gene; V was cut back by 4 bases and J by 8 bases. Germline V CDR1 and CDR2: SGHRS, YFSETQ. The CDR3 contains 15 residues. The CDR3 nucleotides are TGCGCCAGCAGCCTGCCGGACAGGGGCGTCGATGAGCAGTTCTTC. It codes for CASSLPDRGVDEQFF.

This clonotype has only a few counts. This chain uses TRBV5-5 with TRBJ2-7, with 10 bases matching TRBD2. V lost 3 bases to trimming and J lost 2 bases; unmatched junction nucleotides: 5. CDR3 length equals 15 residues. Germline V gene sequence: CDR1 SGHKS, CDR2 YYEKEE (reference sequence). This chain's CDR3 is CASSSPSGGPYEQYV. CDR3 in DNA: TGTGCCAGCAGCTCACCTAGCGGGGGACCCTACGAGCAGTACGTC.

This clonotype occurred many times. This chain connects TRBV7-2 to TRBJ2-7; D is possibly TRBD2 (5 bases). The CDR3 is made up of 13 amino acids. Germline assignment: CDR1 SGHTA and CDR2 FQGNSA. Trimming stripped 5 bases from V and 4 bases from J, with 12 bases between. CDR3 protein: CASSPARAYEQYF. The CDR3 DNA reads as TGTGCCAGCAGCCCGGCGAGGGCGTACGAGCAGTACTTC. The full variable domain, completed using reference TRBV7-2 and TRBJ2-7, is GAGVSQSPSNKVTEKGKDVELRCDPISGHTALYWYRQSLGQGLEFLIYFQGNSAPDKSGLPSDRFSAERTGGSVSTLTIQRTQQEDSAVYLCASSPARAYEQYFGPGTRLTVT.